This TCR beta chain was sequenced for a study of blood T cells in healthy people across ages. Per germline, CDR1 MNHEY and CDR2 SVGAGI. J lost 4 bases, V lost 2 bases, and 3 bases had no gene match. The CDR3 spans 14 residues. Primers used in a second PCR of roughly 6 to 12 cycles were a sample-barcoded 5' primer and a J-beta primer mix. TCRdb re-called the 5' RACE reads with MiXCR, one entry per CDR3 protein. The data show around 1.5 million distinct CDR3 sequences, approximately 60% seen once. This TCR was sampled from a man aged 18 to 30 in good health. V gene TRBV6-5 combines with J gene TRBJ2-5; 8 bases fit TRBD1. The source material was blood. The CDR3 sequence is CASSYTTGGETQYF. For the CDR3, the DNA is TGTGCCAGCAGTTACACCACAGGGGGAGAGACCCAGTACTTC.